This entry is about one T cell receptor (beta chain). The antigen remains unidentified. This sample is part of a study of cytomegalovirus exposure and HLA in healthy donors. Regarding the study as a whole: TCR beta V segments were, for the most part, productive about 87% or about 30% of the time in an earlier analysis.

PCR used 60 Vbeta primers and 13 Jbeta primers. The protocol was immunoSEQ multiplex PCR, while the TCRdb copy is restricted to in-frame clones and leaves out a portion. The sample lists under 150,000 clones, roughly four fifths seen once, with about 2.9% in the top ten. Trimming took off 2 bases at V and 5 bases at J, with 23 bases between the two ends. This CDR3 has 17 residues. Germline CDR1 reads SGHKS; CDR2 reads YYEKEE (reference sequence). Healthy bone marrow donors made up the donors. This TCR came from a man in his forties in good health and CMV-seropositive. Input material: PBMCs. The J gene is TRBJ2-7, the V gene TRBV5-5, with TRBD1 as a possible D gene (6 bases). The CDR3 is CASSFEFPKAGENEQYF. CDR3 DNA sequence: TGTGCCAGCAGCTTCGAATTTCCGAAGGCAGGGGAGAACGAGCAGTACTTC.